This T cell receptor (beta chain) comes out of a study of cytomegalovirus exposure and HLA in healthy donors. Study results and caveats: In an earlier analysis, in around 590 donors, most V segments appeared productive either ~87% or ~30% of the time.

This clone was found many times. Antigen specificity is unknown. The CDR3 contains 13 residues. Per the germline V gene, CDR1 is SQVTM and CDR2 is ANQGSEA. Deletions cut 6 bases from V and 1 base from J, with 9 bases between. The PCR made use of 60 Vbeta and 13 Jbeta primers. Original methodology: Later analysis identified tens of millions of unique TCR beta chains, 9 million to 12 million shared. Assay: immunoSEQ multiplex PCR; the TCRdb copy retains only in-frame clones and omits some. For V, J and clone size, that table is used; D and trimming come from the DNA. The sample includes around 100,000 clones, 65% to 75% of them seen just once.

The chain couples TRBV29-1 to TRBJ1-4; the D gene is possibly TRBD1 (5 bases). This TCR came from a man between 25 and 39 years old in good health and CMV-seropositive. The sequenced sample consisted of PBMCs. The CDR3 region is CSVWGGTNEKLFF. The CDR3 nucleotides are TGCAGCGTGTGGGGGGGAACTAATGAAAAACTGTTTTTT.